The 18 T cell receptor beta chains in this list originate from one sample, sequenced in a study of breast tumors, draining lymph nodes, adjacent tissues. TCRdb recomputed calls from the multiplex PCR reads with MiXCR, one row per CDR3 protein. The repertoire holds 150,000 to 200,000 distinct CDR3 sequences, with approximately 33% as singletons. Axillary draining lymph nodes of breast cancer patients supplied the node samples. The sample consisted of axillary lymph node tissue. These receptors all come from a female donor with breast cancer. Some clones in this sample may be carry-over from other donors' samples.

This clonotype was observed once. The CDR3 end shows no conserved phenylalanine or tryptophan, and so a read error is likely. No DNA is shown, since the ends of the CDR3 on it are uncertain; the CDR3 is the one TCRdb lists. The genes are TRBV5-1 and TRBJ1-4. Germline V gene data show CDR1 as SGHRS and CDR2 as YFSETQ. The CDR3 totals 10 residues, both ends included. The CDR3 protein is CASSLVPAFL.

The V and J genes are TRBV7-6 and TRBJ2-3; D is undetermined. CDR3 size: 13 residues. Trimming stripped 2 bases from V and 4 bases from J, with 7 bases between. Germline CDR1 reads SGHVS; CDR2 reads FNYEAQ. CDR3 DNA: TGTGCCAGCAGCTTAACCAGGCCAGATACGCAGTATTTT. Protein product: CASSLTRPDTQYF.

This clonotype was seen many times. The chain carries TRBV27 and TRBJ2-3; TRBD2 matches at 8 bases. The CDR3 has 17 amino acids. Germline loops: CDR1 MNHEY, CDR2 SMNVEV (reference sequence). Trimming took 0 bases from V and 0 from J; bases not matched to a gene: 5. CDR3 amino acids: CASSLSILAASTDTQYF. The CDR3 region has the DNA TGTGCCAGCAGTTTATCGATACTAGCGGCTAGCACAGATACGCAGTATTTT.

The table lists this clonotype with many counts. The rearrangement links TRBV4-3 to TRBJ1-2; D is undetermined. The germline V gene has CDR1 LGHNA and CDR2 YSLEER. The V end was cut by 5 bases, the J end by 2 bases, with 12 bases between. The CDR3 contains 14 residues. DNA of the CDR3: TGCGCCAGCAGCATGTTGATGGGGAACTATGGCTACACCTTC. As protein: CASSMLMGNYGYTF.

This clonotype was observed many times. The chain uses TRBV12-3 or TRBV12-4 and TRBJ1-3; D remains ambiguous. There are 13 residues in the CDR3. V lost 5 bases to trimming and J lost 4 bases, with 9 bases between them. The CDR3 DNA reads as TGTGCCAGCAGTCAACAGATCGGAAACACCATATATTTT. It encodes CASSQQIGNTIYF.

In the case of this clonotype: A much larger clonotype is one base distant, so this may be a read error. J is TRBJ1-2 and V is TRBV6-2 or TRBV6-3; 10 bases line up with TRBD1. The germline V gene encodes CDR1 MNHEY and CDR2 SVGEGT. The CDR3 sequence is 14 residues long. CDR3 DNA: TGTGCCACCATCTGGGACAGGGGTCACTATGGCTACATCTTC. Encoded protein: CATIWDRGHYGYIF.

Notes on this clonotype: Mismatch with germline at one junction end may stem from a read error. Written as DNA, the CDR3 is TGTGCTACCAGTGTCCTTAAGAGTCCCTCCTGCAATGAGCAGTTCTTC. Translated: CATSVLKSPSCNEQFF. This sequence joins TRBV24-1 and TRBJ2-1; D is uncertain. Germline V gives CDR1 KGHDR, CDR2 SFDVKD. The CDR3 length is 16 residues.

As for this clonotype: The junction departs from the called germline gene at one end, perhaps through a read error. The genes are TRBV20-1 and TRBJ2-6; possible D gene TRBD1, 5 bases. Germline V gene sequence: CDR1 DFQATT, CDR2 SNEGSKA (reference sequence). The CDR3 consists of 13 residues. In DNA, the CDR3 is TGCAGTGCTAGAGATAACAGGCGTTACACTGAAGCTTTC. Protein sequence: CSARDNRRYTEAF.

This clonotype was observed many times. The chain is built from TRBV28 and TRBJ1-2; D not certain. Germline CDR1 reads MDHEN; CDR2 reads SYDVKM. The CDR3 consists of 13 residues. The germline V and J ends were trimmed by 2 bases and 6 bases, with 10 bases remaining between them. The CDR3, as DNA: TGTGCCAGCAGTTTAAGCGGAAGCAATGGCTACACCTTC. The encoded protein is CASSLSGSNGYTF.

This clonotype has ten or more counts. The chain links TRBV24-1 to TRBJ2-5; TRBD2 matches at 11 bases. V trimming: 6 bases; J trimming: 2 bases; junction bases outside the gene matches: 4. In germline, CDR1 is KGHDR, CDR2 SFDVKD. The CDR3 runs to 15 residues. The CDR3 region has the DNA TGTGCCACCAGTCTAGCGGGGGGTGGACAAGAGACCCAGTACTTC. Protein product: CATSLAGGGQETQYF.

As concerns this clonotype: A much larger clone sits a single nucleotide away, making a read error possible. The chain combines TRBV19 with TRBJ2-4; D uncertain. CDR1 and CDR2 (germline): LNHDA, SQIVND (reference sequence). The V end lost 1 base, the J end lost 2 bases, and 9 bases lay between the germline ends. The CDR3 totals 15 residues. CDR3 coding DNA: TGTGCCAGTAGTATAGCCCGGTTCACCAAAAACATTCAGTACTTC. This gives the protein CASSIARFTKNIQYF.

This clonotype was counted ten times or more. The chain joins TRBV11-2 to TRBJ2-3; possible D gene TRBD1, 5 bases. CDR3 length: 17 amino acids. Trimming removed 4 bases at V and 0 bases at J, with 17 bases between. Germline loops: CDR1 SGHAT, CDR2 FQNNGV. The CDR3 spells CASSSVLRRGSTDTQYF. CDR3 sequence (DNA): TGTGCCAGCAGCTCTGTCCTGCGTAGGGGTAGCACAGATACGCAGTATTTT.

Note on this clonotype: A much larger clone differs from this one at a single base, so this may be a read error. This sequence joins TRBV14 and TRBJ1-2; D remains unclear. This CDR3 comprises 15 residues. Germline-derived CDR1 and CDR2 are SGHDN and FVKESK. CDR3 residues: CASSPRPRATYGSTF. CDR3 sequence (DNA): TGTGCCAGCAGCCCTCGTCCCAGAGCGACCTATGGCTCCACCTTC.

This clonotype was seen ten or more times. This CDR3 reads CASSPGLAGGETQYF. DNA of the CDR3: TGTGCCAGCTCACCGGGACTAGCGGGGGGAGAGACCCAGTACTTC. The chain has TRBV18 and TRBJ2-5; 15 positions agree with TRBD2. Germline loops: CDR1 KGHSH, CDR2 LQKENI. Trimming cost V 3 bases and J 4 bases; bases outside gene matches: 0. The CDR3 covers 15 residues.

This clonotype was seen more than once but under ten times. The chain has TRBV6-2 or TRBV6-3 and TRBJ2-1, with 12 bases lining up with TRBD2. The CDR3 spans 15 residues. The V and J ends lost 6 bases and 6 bases, in that order; junction bases with no gene match: 6. Germline assignment: CDR1 MNHEY and CDR2 SVGEGT. The CDR3 spells CASRLLAGGGNEQFF. The CDR3 nucleotides are TGTGCCAGCAGACTACTAGCGGGAGGAGGCAATGAGCAGTTCTTC.

This clonotype showed up just once. This clone may be a read error of a much larger clone one base away. No conserved phenylalanine or tryptophan is present at the end of the CDR3, so a read error is the likely explanation. The rearrangement joins TRBV11-2 to TRBJ2-7, with a tentative D call TRBD1 (6 bases). The CDR3 is made up of 15 amino acids. The germline V gene encodes CDR1 SGHAT and CDR2 FQNNGV. V was trimmed by 1 base and J by 10 bases, leaving 20 bases between them. CDR3 nucleotide sequence: TGTGCCAGCAGCTTAGTGGCAGGGGCCGGTCGGGGTCAGTACCTC. The encoded protein is CASSLVAGAGRGQYL.

This clonotype has ten or more counts. The chain employs TRBV10-3 and TRBJ1-2; 10 bases agree with TRBD1. CDR1 and CDR2 (germline): ENHRY, SYGVKD. CDR3 length equals 14 residues. The J segment lost 2 bases and the V segment lost 6 bases, leaving 3 bases of the junction unmatched. DNA of the CDR3: TGTGCCATCAGCCGGGACAGGGGAAACTATGGCTACACCTTC. It translates to CAISRDRGNYGYTF.

In the case of this clonotype: This may stem from a read error, because a much larger clone lies one nucleotide away. This sequence joins TRBV20-1 and TRBJ2-7, with 8 bases identical to TRBD1. Germline CDR1 reads DFQATT; CDR2 reads SNEGSKA (reference sequence). The CDR3 consists of 14 residues. The junction had 10 bases not matched to a gene; V was cut back by 3 bases and J by 6 bases. The CDR3 here is CSASHRQGTSEQYF. Here the CDR3 DNA reads TGCAGTGCTAGTCACCGACAGGGGACCTCCGAGCAGTACTTC.